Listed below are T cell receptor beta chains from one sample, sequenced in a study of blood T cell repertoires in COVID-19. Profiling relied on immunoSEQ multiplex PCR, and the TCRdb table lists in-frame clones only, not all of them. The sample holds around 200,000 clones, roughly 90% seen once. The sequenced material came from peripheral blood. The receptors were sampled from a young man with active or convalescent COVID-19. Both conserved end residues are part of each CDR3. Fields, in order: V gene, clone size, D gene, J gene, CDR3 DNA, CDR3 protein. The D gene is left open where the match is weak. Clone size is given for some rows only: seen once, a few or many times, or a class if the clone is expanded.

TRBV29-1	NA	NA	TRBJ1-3	TGCAGCGTTGAGAGTGCCGGGGCCATATATTTT	CSVESAGAIYF
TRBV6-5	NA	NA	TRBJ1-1	TGTGCCAGCAGTTACTCACAGGGCACTGAAGCTTTCTTT	CASSYSQGTEAFF
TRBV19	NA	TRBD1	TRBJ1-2	TGTGCCAGCAAAGAGGACAGGGGCGCCGATAACTATGGCTACACCTTC	CASKEDRGADNYGYTF
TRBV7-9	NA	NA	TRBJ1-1	TGTGCCAGCACCAACCCGCCAGGGAACACTGAAGCTTTCTTT	CASTNPPGNTEAFF
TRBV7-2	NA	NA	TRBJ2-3	TGTGCCAGCAGCTTACGGGGGCGGGGGCGCACAGATACGCAGTATTTT	CASSLRGRGRTDTQYF
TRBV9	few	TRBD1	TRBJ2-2	TGTGCCAGCAGGACGGGACAGGGCATCGGGGAGCTGTTTTTT	CASRTGQGIGELFF
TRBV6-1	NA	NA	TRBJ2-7	TGTGCCAGCAGTGAAACTAGAGGATGGGAGCAGTACTTC	CASSETRGWEQYF
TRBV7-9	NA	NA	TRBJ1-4	TGTGCCAGCAGCTTAGTAATCGAGGCAACTAATGAAAAACTGTTTTTT	CASSLVIEATNEKLFF
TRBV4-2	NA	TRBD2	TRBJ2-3	TGTGCCAGCAGCCCGGGGACGAGGAGCGGGACCTACACAGATACGCAGTATTTT	CASSPGTRSGTYTDTQYF
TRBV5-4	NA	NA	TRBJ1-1	TGTGCCAGCAGCTTTGAAGACGGAGTCGAAGCTTTCTTT	CASSFEDGVEAFF
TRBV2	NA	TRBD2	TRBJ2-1	TGTGCCAGCAGTGAAAGGACTAGCGTGTACAATGAGCAGTTCTTC	CASSERTSVYNEQFF
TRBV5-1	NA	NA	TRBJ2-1	TGCGCCAGCAGCTTGGAAGCGTACAATGAGCAGTTCTTC	CASSLEAYNEQFF
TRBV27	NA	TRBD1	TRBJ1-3	TGTGCCAGCAGTTTATCGACTCTGGGACAGGTGACTGGAAACACCATATATTTT	CASSLSTLGQVTGNTIYF
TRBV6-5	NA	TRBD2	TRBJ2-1	TGTGCCAGCTCTAGCGGGAGGGCCTACAATGAGCAGTTCTTC	CASSSGRAYNEQFF
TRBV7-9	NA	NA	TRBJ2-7	TGTGCCAGCAGCTACGTGGGGCAGGGCTACGAGCAGTACTTC	CASSYVGQGYEQYF
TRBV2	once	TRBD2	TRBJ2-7	TGTGCCAGCAGTGACGGGACTAGCTACGAGCAGTACTTC	CASSDGTSYEQYF
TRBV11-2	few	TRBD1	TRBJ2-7	TGTGCCAGCACCTTATATACCGGGACAGGGGCCTACGAGCAGTACTTC	CASTLYTGTGAYEQYF
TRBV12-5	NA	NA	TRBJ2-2	TGTGCTAGTGGTTTGCCAGTTTCGAACACCGGGGAGCTGTTTTTT	CASGLPVSNTGELFF
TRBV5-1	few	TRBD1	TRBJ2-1	TGCGCCAGCAGCTTGCGGCAGGGGGCCTACAATGAGCAGTTCTTC	CASSLRQGAYNEQFF
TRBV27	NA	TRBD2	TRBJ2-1	TGTGCCAGCAGTTTATCGACAGGGACTAGCGGGGGGGCCTCTGGTGTCTTC	CASSLSTGTSGGASGVF
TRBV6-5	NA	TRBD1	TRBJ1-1	TGTGCCAGCAGTTCGCCATCGACAGGGTCGGGCACTGAAGCTTTCTTT	CASSSPSTGSGTEAFF
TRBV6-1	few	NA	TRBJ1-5	TGTGCCAGCAGTGAAGACAGGGACCAGCCCCAGCATTTT	CASSEDRDQPQHF
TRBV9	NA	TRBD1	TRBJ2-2	TGTGCCAGCAGCGTTGAGGGGACAGGGAACACCGGGGAGCTGTTTTTT	CASSVEGTGNTGELFF
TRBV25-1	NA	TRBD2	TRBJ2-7	TGTGCCAGCAGTGATGCAGGACTAGCGGGTTCCTACGAGCAGTACTTC	CASSDAGLAGSYEQYF